The present T cell receptor (beta chain) was sequenced within a study of T cell repertoires in ileal Crohn's disease. Remarks on this clone: Its antigen is unidentified.

Libraries were prepared by immunoSEQ multiplex PCR; TCRdb keeps only in-frame clonotypes and omits some of them. Of thousands of clones in the sample, over 80% were seen once. CDR1 and CDR2 (germline): GTSNPN, SVGIG (reference sequence). This CDR3 is built from 13 residues. Trimming stripped 4 bases from V and 6 bases from J, with 10 bases between. Overall study results and limits: Endoscopic recurrence occurred in every patient whose clonality exceeded 26.8%.

The chain links TRBV30 to TRBJ1-6; D not certain. Sequences were obtained from ileal tissue. This TCR was sampled from an adult with Crohn's disease. CDR3 bases: TGTGCCTGGACTGGTCCGGTTAATTCACCCCTCCACTTT. Protein sequence: CAWTGPVNSPLHF. Complete variable domain (other parts from reference TRBV30 and TRBJ1-6): SQTIHQWPATLVQPVGSPLSLECTVEGTSNPNLYWYRQAAGRGLQLLFYSVGIGQISSEVPQNLSASRPQDRQFILSSKKLLLSDSGFYLCAWTGPVNSPLHFGNGTRLTVT.